This paragraph reports one T cell receptor beta chain. Molecular barcoding with unique molecular identifiers was used for the TCRbeta library. TCRdb re-derived calls from the PCR reads in MiXCR, one entry per CDR3 protein. The sample carries roughly 500,000 distinct CDR3 sequences, less than 35% recorded once. CDR1 and CDR2 from the germline V gene are MNHNS and SASEGT. The germline V and J ends were trimmed by 2 bases and 1 base, with 12 bases remaining between them. This CDR3 has 16 amino acids. The entry originates in a study of T-cell reconstitution after alpha-beta-depleted transplantation in children.

This sequence originates from a human donor who donated a stem cell graft to a child with aplastic anemia. The chain couples TRBV6-1 to TRBJ1-5; tentatively, D is TRBD1 (6 bases). Material: PBMCs from the stem cell graft donor, obtained from the stem cell graft. This CDR3 is CASSEMGGGSNQPQHF. The CDR3 coding sequence is TGTGCCAGCAGTGAAATGGGGGGGGGCAGCAATCAGCCCCAGCATTTT.